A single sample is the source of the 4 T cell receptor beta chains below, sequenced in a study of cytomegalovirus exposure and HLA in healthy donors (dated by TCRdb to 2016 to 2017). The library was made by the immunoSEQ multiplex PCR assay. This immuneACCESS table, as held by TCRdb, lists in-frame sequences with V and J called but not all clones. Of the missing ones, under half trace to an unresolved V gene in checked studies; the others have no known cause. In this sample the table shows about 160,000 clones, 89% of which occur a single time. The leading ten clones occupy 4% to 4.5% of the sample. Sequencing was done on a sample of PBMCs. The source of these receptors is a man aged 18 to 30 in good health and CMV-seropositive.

The CDR3 here is CAWSEGTGGGQPQHF. The DNA for the CDR3 is TGTGCCTGGAGTGAAGGGACAGGAGGGGGTCAGCCCCAGCATTTT. The chain is built from TRBV30 and TRBJ1-5, with 8 nucleotides matching TRBD1. This CDR3 spans 15 amino acids. V lost 1 base and J lost 6; bases outside the gene matches: 8. CDR1 GTSNPN and CDR2 SVGIG come from the germline V gene (reference sequence).

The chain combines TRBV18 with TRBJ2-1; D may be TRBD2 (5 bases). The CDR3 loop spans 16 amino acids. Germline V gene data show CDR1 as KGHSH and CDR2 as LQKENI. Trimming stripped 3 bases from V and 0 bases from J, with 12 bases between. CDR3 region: CASSPGPTSSYNEQFF. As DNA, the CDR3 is TGTGCCAGCTCACCCGGGCCCACTAGCTCCTACAATGAGCAGTTCTTC.

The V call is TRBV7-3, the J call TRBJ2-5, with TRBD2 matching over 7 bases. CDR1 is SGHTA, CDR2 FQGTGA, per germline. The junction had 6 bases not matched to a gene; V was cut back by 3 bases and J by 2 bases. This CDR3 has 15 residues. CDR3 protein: CASSLTGTNQETQYF. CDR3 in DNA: TGTGCCAGCAGCTTGACCGGGACTAATCAAGAGACCCAGTACTTC.

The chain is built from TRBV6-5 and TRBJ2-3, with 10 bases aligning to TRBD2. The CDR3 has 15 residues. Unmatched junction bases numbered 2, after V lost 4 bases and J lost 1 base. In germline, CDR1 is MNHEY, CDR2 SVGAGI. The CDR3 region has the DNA TGTGCCAGCAGTTCGAGCGGGAGGGGCACAGATACGCAGTATTTT. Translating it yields CASSSSGRGTDTQYF.